This T cell receptor (beta chain) was sequenced for a study of blood T cells in healthy people across ages. General study results and limits: Using unsorted PBMCs precluded a conclusive naive versus antigen-experienced comparison.

With a J-beta primer mix and a sample-barcoded 5' primer, a second PCR ran 7 to 11 cycles. Each CDR3 protein is one row after TCRdb ran MiXCR on the 5' RACE reads. The table shows about 1.8 million distinct CDR3 sequences, with around 48% occurring only once. A note on this clonotype: The antigen is not known.

Trimming removed 4 bases from V and 4 bases from J, with 10 bases in between. Germline V gives CDR1 SQVTM, CDR2 ANQGSEA. The CDR3 totals 12 residues. Total RNA extraction produced at least 5 micrograms (per sample) for the study. The rearrangement uses TRBV29-1 and TRBJ2-5; D ambiguous. The sample was blood. The origin of this receptor is a middle-aged woman in good health. This chain's CDR3 is CSVVTIGETQYF. In nucleotides, the CDR3 is TGCAGCGTTGTGACGATCGGAGAGACCCAGTACTTC.